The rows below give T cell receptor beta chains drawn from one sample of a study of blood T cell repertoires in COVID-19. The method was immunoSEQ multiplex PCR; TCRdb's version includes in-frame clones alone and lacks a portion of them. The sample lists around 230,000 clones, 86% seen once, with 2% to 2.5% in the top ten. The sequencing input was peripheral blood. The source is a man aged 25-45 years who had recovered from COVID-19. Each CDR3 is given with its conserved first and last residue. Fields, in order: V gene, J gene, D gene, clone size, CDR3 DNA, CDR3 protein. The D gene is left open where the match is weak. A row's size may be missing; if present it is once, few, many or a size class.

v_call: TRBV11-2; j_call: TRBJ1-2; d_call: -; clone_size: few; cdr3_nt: TGTGCCAGCAGCTTAGGATTACAGGGCTATGGCTACACCTTC; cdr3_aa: CASSLGLQGYGYTF
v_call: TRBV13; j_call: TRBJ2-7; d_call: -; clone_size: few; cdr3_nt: TGTGCCAGCAGCTTAGGAAGGGGGTCATCGGGGGAGCAGTACTTC; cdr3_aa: CASSLGRGSSGEQYF
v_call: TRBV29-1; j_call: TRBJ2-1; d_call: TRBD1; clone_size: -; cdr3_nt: TGCAGCGTTCAAGGGGGACAGGACCTTCCGGATGAGCAGTTCTTC; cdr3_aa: CSVQGGQDLPDEQFF
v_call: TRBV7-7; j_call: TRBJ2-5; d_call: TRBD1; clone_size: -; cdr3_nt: TGTGCCAGCAGCTTGGCCTTTACAGGGGGCCAAGAGACCCAGTACTTC; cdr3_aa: CASSLAFTGGQETQYF
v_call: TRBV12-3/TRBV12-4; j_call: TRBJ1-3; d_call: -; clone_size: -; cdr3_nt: TGTGCCAGCAGTCCCCATGACACCATATATTTT; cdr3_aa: CASSPHDTIYF
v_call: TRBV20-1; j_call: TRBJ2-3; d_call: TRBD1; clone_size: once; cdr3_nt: TGCAGTGCTAGTCAGGGGGCAGTGGAAGATACGCAGTATTTT; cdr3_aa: CSASQGAVEDTQYF
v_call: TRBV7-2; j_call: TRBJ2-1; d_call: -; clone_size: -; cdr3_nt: TGTGCCAGCAGCTTACTCCACAGGGAAATTTACAATGAGCAGTTCTTC; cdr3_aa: CASSLLHREIYNEQFF
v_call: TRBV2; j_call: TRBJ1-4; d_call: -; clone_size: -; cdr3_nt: TGTGCCAGCAGGGGGCAGAATGAAAAACTGTTTTTT; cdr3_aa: CASRGQNEKLFF
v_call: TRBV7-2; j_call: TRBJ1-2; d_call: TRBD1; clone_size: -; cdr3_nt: TGTGCCAGCAGCTTAGGACCCCAGGGGGCAAACTATGGCTACACCTTC; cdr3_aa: CASSLGPQGANYGYTF
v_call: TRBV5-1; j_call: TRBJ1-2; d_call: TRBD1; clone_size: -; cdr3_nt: TGCGCCAGCAGCTTAGGGACAGCTAACTATGGCTACACCTTC; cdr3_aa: CASSLGTANYGYTF
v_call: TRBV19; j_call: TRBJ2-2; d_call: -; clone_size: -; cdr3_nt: TGTGCCAGAACGATCAGGGCATGGACCGGGGAGCTGTTTTTT; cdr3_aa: CARTIRAWTGELFF
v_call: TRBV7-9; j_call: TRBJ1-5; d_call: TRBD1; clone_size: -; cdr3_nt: TGTGCCAGCAGCTACGGGACAGGGGACGATCAGCCCCAGCATTTT; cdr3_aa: CASSYGTGDDQPQHF
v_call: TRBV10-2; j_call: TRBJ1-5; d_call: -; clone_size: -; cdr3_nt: TGCGCCAGCAGGGCAGGGGTTCAACAGCCCCAGCATTTT; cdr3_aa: CASRAGVQQPQHF
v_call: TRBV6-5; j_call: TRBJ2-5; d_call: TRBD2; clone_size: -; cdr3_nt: TGTGCCAGCATTCTCAGCGGGGGGGCCGGAGAGACCCAGTACTTC; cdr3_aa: CASILSGGAGETQYF
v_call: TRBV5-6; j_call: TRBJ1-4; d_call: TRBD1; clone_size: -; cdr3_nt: TGTGCCAGCAGCTTGGACAGGGGGCGCGGTAATGAAAAACTGTTTTTT; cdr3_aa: CASSLDRGRGNEKLFF
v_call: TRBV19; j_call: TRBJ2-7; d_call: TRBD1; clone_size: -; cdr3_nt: TGTGCCAGTCGGCGACAGGGAGAGGTTGGGGAGCAGTACTTC; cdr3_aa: CASRRQGEVGEQYF
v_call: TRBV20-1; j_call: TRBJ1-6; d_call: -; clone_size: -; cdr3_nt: TGCACCGTGCCGAGGGGGATCTCGCTCCACTTT; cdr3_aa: CTVPRGISLHF
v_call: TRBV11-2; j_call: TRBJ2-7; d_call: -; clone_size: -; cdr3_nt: TGTGCCAGCAGCTTAGTCAACAGCCGGAAGTACTTC; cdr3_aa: CASSLVNSRKYF
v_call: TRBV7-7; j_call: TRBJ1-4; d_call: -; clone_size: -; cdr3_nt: TGTGCCAGCAGCTTAGGTCTCGGTAATGAAAAACTGTTTTTT; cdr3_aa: CASSLGLGNEKLFF
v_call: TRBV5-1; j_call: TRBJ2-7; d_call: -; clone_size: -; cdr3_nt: TGCGCCAGCAGCTTGGGTCCGGGGGCCTACGAGCAGTACTTC; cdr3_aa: CASSLGPGAYEQYF
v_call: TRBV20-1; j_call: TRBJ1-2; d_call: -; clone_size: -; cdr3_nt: TGCAGTGCTACCCCGGGCTATGGCTACACCTTC; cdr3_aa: CSATPGYGYTF
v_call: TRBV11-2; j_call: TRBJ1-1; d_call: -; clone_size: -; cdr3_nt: TGTGCCAGCAGCTTAGATCAGTCCGGGTTGTCTTTCTTT; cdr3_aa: CASSLDQSGLSFF
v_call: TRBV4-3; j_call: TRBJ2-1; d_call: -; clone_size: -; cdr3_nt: TGCGCCAGCAGCCAAGACAGGGCTATGGGGAATGAGCAGTTCTTC; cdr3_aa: CASSQDRAMGNEQFF
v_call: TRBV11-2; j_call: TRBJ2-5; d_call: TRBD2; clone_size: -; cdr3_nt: TGTGCCAGCAGCCCCGGGACTAGCGGGGAGACCCAGTACTTC; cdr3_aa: CASSPGTSGETQYF
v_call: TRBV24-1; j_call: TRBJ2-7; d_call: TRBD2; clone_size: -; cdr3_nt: TGTGCCACCAGTGATTTCTGGCTAGCGGCCTACGAGCAGTACTTC; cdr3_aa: CATSDFWLAAYEQYF
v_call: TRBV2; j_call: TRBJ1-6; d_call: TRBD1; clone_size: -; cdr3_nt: TGTGCCAAGGGACAGATTAGCTCCTATAATTCACCCCTCCACTTT; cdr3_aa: CAKGQISSYNSPLHF
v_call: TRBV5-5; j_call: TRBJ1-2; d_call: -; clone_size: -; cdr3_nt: TGTGCCAGCAGCTCTGACACCTATGGCTACACCTTC; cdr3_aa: CASSSDTYGYTF
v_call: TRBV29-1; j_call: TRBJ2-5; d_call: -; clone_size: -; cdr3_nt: TGCAGCGTTGGGTCGGTGGGGCTATCCTATGAGACCCAGTACTTC; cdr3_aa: CSVGSVGLSYETQYF
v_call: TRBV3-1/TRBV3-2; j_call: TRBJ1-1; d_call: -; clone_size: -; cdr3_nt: TGTGCCAGCACCTCCCTGGCGAACACTGAAGCTTTCTTT; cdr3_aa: CASTSLANTEAFF
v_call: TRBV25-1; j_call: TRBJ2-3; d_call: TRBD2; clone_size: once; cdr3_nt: TGTGCCAGCAGTGCCCTGGTTGGACTAGCGGGCACAGATACGCAGTATTTT; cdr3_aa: CASSALVGLAGTDTQYF
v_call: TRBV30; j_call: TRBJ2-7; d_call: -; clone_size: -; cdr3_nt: TGTGCCTGGAGCCTACTTCGGGGTCCCTACGAGCAGTACTTC; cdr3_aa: CAWSLLRGPYEQYF
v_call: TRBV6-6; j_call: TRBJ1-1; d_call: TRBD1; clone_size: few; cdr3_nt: TGTGCCAGCAGTCCTGACAGGGTCTCTTGGGTGAACACTGAAGCTTTCTTT; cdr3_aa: CASSPDRVSWVNTEAFF
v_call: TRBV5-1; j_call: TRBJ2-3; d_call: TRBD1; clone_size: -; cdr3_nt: TGCGCCAGCAGACAGGGGGTCAGCACAGATACGCAGTATTTT; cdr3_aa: CASRQGVSTDTQYF
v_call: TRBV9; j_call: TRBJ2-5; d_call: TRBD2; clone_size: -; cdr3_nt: TGTGCCAGCAGCCCTAGCGGGGGCGTTCGGGAGACCCAGTACTTC; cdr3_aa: CASSPSGGVRETQYF
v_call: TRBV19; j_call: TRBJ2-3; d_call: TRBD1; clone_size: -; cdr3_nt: TGTGCCAGTAGTACCACAGGGGGGTCGGATACGCAGTATTTT; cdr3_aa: CASSTTGGSDTQYF
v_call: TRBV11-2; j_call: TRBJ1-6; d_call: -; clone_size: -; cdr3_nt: TGTGCCAGCAGCTTCCCTGTAGGGCCGGGGATGTCCTATAATTCACCCCTCCACTTT; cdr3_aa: CASSFPVGPGMSYNSPLHF
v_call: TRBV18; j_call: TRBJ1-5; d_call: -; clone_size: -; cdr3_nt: TGTGCCAGCTCACCATGGGAGGGACCCAATCAGCCCCAGCATTTT; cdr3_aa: CASSPWEGPNQPQHF
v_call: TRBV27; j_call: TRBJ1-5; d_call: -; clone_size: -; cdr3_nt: TGTGCCAGCAGTTTGAGAGGCCGTAATCAGCCCCAGCATTTT; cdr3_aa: CASSLRGRNQPQHF
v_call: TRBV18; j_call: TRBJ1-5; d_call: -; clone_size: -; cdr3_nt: TGTGCCAGCTCACCCTCAGCGGTACGGGAGCAGCCCCAGCATTTT; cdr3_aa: CASSPSAVREQPQHF
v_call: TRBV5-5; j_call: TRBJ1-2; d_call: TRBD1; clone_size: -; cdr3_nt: TGTGCCAGCAGCCAGAACCGGGACAGGATCTGGGGCTACACCTTC; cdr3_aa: CASSQNRDRIWGYTF
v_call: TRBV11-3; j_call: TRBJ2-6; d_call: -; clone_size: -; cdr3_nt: TGTGCCAGCAGCTTAGCCTCAGGGTATCGGGCCAACGTCCTGACTTTC; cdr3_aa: CASSLASGYRANVLTF
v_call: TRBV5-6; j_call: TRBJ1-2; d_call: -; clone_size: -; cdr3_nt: TGTGCCAGCAGCTTCGAATTACAAGCTAACTATGGCTACACCTTC; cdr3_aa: CASSFELQANYGYTF
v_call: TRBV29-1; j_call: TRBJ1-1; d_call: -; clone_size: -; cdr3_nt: TGCAGCGTTGAATTCCAGTACACTGAAGCTTTCTTT; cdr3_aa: CSVEFQYTEAFF
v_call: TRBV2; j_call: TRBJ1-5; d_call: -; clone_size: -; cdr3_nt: TGTGCCAGCAGTGAATTTCCCGGGAGTAATCAGCCCCAGCATTTT; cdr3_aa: CASSEFPGSNQPQHF
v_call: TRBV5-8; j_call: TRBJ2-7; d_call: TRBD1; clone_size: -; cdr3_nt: TGTGCCAGCAGCTTTGTTCCGGGACAGGGACCCTACGAGCAGTACTTC; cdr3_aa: CASSFVPGQGPYEQYF
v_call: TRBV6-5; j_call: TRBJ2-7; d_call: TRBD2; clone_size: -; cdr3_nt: TGTGCCAGCTCCAACGGGGCGGGGGGATACGAGCAGTACTTC; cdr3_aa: CASSNGAGGYEQYF
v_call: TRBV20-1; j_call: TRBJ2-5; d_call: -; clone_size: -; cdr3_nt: TGCAGTGCTAGAGGAGTCGGGGCCCAGTACTTC; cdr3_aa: CSARGVGAQYF
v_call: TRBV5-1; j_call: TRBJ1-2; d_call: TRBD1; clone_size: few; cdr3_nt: TGCGCCAGCAGCTTGGGGGACAGGACTCTTGATGGCTACACCTTC; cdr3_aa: CASSLGDRTLDGYTF
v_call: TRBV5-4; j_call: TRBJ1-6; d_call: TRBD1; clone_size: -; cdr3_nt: TGTGCCAGCAGCCTGGGGGGGGCAGGGGGAGGCCGTAATTCACCCCTCCACTTT; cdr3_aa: CASSLGGAGGGRNSPLHF
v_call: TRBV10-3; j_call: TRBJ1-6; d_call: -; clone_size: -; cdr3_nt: TGTGCCATCAGTGAGTCAGGTAGGGGAAACTCACCCCTCCACTTT; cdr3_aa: CAISESGRGNSPLHF
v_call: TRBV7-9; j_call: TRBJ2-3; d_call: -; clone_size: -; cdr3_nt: TGTGCCAGCAGCTTAGTCCTAATGGGAGGTACGCAGTATTTT; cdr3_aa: CASSLVLMGGTQYF